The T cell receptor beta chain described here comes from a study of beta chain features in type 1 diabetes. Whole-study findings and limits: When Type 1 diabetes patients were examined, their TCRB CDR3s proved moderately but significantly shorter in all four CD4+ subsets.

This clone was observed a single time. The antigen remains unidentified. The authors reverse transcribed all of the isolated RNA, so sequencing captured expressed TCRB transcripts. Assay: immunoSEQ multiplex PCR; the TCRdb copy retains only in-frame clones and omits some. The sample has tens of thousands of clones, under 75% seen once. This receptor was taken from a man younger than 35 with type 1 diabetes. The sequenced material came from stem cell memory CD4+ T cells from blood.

Here the CDR3 reads CASSATSGSSYNEQFF. For the CDR3, the DNA is TGCGCCAGCAGCGCGACTAGCGGGAGCTCCTACAATGAGCAGTTCTTC. V usage is TRBV4-1 and J usage is TRBJ2-1, with 12 bases lining up with TRBD2. CDR1 and CDR2 from the germline V gene are MGHRA and YSYEKL. Losses at the gene ends were 5 bases for V and 0 bases for J; bases not matched to a gene: 2. This CDR3 region has 16 residues.